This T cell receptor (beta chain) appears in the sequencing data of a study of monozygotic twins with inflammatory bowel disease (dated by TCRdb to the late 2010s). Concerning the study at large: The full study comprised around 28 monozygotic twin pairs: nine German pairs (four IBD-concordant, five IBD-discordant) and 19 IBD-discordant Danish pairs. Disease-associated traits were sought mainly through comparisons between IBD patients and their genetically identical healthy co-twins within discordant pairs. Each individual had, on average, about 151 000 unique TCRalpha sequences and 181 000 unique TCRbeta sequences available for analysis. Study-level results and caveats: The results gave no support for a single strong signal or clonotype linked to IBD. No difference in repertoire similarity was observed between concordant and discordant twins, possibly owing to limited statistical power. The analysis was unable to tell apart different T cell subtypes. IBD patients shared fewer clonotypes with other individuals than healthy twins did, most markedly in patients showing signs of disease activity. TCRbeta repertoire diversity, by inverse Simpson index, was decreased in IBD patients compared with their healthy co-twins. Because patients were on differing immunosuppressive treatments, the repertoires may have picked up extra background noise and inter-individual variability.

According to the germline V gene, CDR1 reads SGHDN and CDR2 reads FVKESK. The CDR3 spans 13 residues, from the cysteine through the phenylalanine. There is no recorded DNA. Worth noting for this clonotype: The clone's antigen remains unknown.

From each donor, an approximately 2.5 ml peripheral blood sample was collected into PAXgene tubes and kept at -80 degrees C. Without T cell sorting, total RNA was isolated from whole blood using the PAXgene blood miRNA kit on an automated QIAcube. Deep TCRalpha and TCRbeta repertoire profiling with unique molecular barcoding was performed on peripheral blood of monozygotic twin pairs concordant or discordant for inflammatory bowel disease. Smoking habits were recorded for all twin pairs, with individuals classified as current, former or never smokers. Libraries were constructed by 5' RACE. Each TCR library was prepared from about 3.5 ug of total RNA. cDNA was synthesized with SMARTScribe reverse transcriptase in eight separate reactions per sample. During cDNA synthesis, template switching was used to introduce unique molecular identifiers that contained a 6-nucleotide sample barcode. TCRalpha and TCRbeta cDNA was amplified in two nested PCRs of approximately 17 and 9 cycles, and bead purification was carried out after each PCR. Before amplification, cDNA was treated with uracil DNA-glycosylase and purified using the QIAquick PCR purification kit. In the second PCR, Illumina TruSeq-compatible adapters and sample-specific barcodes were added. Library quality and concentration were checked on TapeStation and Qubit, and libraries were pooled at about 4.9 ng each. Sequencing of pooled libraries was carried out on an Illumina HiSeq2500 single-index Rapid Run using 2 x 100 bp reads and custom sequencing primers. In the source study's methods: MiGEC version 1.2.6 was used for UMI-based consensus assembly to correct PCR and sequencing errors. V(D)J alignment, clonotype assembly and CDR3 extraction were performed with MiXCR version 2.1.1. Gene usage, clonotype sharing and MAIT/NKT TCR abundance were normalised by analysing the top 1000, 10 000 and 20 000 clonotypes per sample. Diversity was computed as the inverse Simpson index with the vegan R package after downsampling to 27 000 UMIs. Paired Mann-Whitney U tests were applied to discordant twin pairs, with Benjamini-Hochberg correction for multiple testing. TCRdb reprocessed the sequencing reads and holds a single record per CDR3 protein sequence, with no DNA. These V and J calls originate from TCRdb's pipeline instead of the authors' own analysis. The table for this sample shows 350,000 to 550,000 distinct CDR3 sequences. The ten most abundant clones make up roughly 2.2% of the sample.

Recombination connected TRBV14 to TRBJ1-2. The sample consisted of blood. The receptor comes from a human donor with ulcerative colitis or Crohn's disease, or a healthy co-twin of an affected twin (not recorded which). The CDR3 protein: CASSQDSSYGYTF.